This TCR beta chain was identified in a study of radiation and T cells in renal cell carcinoma. The repertoire was sequenced with immunoSEQ multiplex PCR; TCRdb's copy has only in-frame clones and lacks some. The profile shows roughly 120,000 clones, roughly 77% of them singletons. Study-wide findings and caveats: No pretreatment tumor biopsies were available for baseline clonotypes. Top tumor clonotypes rose in blood 2 weeks post-radiation, then contracted.

The time point is: blood 2 weeks post-SBRT. The sample's treatment: 15 Gy SBRT to primary tumor, nephrectomy 4 weeks later. Radiation-treated patients gave blood at baseline, week 2 and week 4. Between the trimmed V and J ends, which lost 7 bases and 0 bases, there was a span of 7 bases. This CDR3 comprises 12 residues. The germline gives CDR1 SGHRS, CDR2 YFSETQ. Comment on this clone: Its specificity is not known.

This receptor was obtained from a woman aged 55-69 years with renal cell carcinoma. The sample consisted of blood, taken from a patient whose treatment included radiotherapy and nephrectomy. This chain uses TRBV5-1 with TRBJ1-1, with no clear D. This CDR3 reads CASSTVNTEAFF. The CDR3, as DNA: TGCGCCAGCTCTACGGTGAACACTGAAGCTTTCTTT.